This TCR beta chain was sequenced during a study of T-cell memory formation after mild COVID-19. This clonotype has at least ten counts. V shed 6 bases, J shed 6 bases, and the junction held 6 bases outside the gene matches. In germline, CDR1 is SQVTM, CDR2 ANQGSEA. The CDR3 contains 14 residues. TCRdb redid the calling of the 5' RACE reads with MiXCR, one entry per CDR3 protein. The table lists about 14,000 distinct CDR3 sequences, under 25% of them singletons. The specimen sequenced was PBMCs or a T cell subset sorted from them (not recorded which). V is TRBV29-1 and J is TRBJ1-5, with TRBD1 matching over 12 bases. This TCR was sampled from an adult woman who had mild COVID-19 (a few samples of this study predate the infection). Cell type and time point are not known. The CDR3 reads CSVRGQGAGQPQHF. The DNA for the CDR3 is TGCAGCGTGCGGGGACAGGGGGCTGGTCAGCCCCAGCATTTT. Full variable domain (remainder filled in from reference TRBV29-1 and TRBJ1-5): SAVISQKPSRDICQRGTSLTIQCQVDSQVTMMFWYRQQPGQSLTLIATANQGSEATYESGFVIDKFPISRPNLTFSTLTVSNMSPEDSSIYLCSVRGQGAGQPQHFGDGTRLSIL.